Presented here are 8 T cell receptor beta chains from one specimen sequenced in a study of blood T cell repertoires in COVID-19. Measured with immunoSEQ multiplex PCR; TCRdb has only the in-frame clones, and not every one. This sample has about 210,000 clones; about 76% occur once, and the top ten carry approximately 9%. Input material: PBMCs or T cells enriched from blood (not recorded which). These receptors all stem from a woman aged 45-60 years with acute COVID-19.

This clone was seen once. V and J are TRBV28 and TRBJ1-4; unclear D gene. This CDR3 is built from 14 residues. Germline V gene data show CDR1 as MDHEN and CDR2 as SYDVKM. V was trimmed by 5 bases and J by 6 bases, leaving 13 bases between them. CDR3 in amino acids: CASSTVGGYEKLFF. The CDR3 nucleotides are TGTGCCAGCAGTACCGTCGGAGGGTATGAAAAACTGTTTTTT.

This chain connects TRBV6-4 to TRBJ1-6, with 7 bases lining up with TRBD1. This CDR3 is built from 17 residues. CDR1 is MRHNA, CDR2 SNTAGT, per germline. Trimming took 6 bases from V and 2 from J; bases not matched to a gene: 10. The CDR3 coding sequence is TGTGCCAGCAGGTTTTTAGGGACAGATCCCTATAATTCACCCCTCCACTTT. Protein sequence: CASRFLGTDPYNSPLHF.

V usage is TRBV5-1 and J usage is TRBJ2-3, with 9 positions matching TRBD1. With V trimmed by 4 bases and J by 2 bases, 14 bases remained unmatched. CDR3 length: 18 amino acids. CDR1 SGHRS and CDR2 YFSETQ come from the germline V gene. The CDR3 bases are TGCGCCAGCAGCACCCAACCCGGGACAGGGTCGGCCACAGATACGCAGTATTTT. This sequence encodes CASSTQPGTGSATDTQYF.

This chain connects TRBV18 to TRBJ1-5; 7 nucleotides line up with TRBD1. J gave up 3 bases and V 3 bases, and 2 bases lay outside the gene matches. Germline V CDR1 and CDR2: KGHSH, LQKENI. The CDR3 has 14 residues. CDR3 sequence: CASSPQGDNQPQHF. DNA of the CDR3: TGTGCCAGCTCACCCCAGGGGGACAATCAGCCCCAGCATTTT.

V gene TRBV28 combines with J gene TRBJ1-2; 7 bases are a match to TRBD1. V trimming: 4 bases; J trimming: 8 bases; junction bases outside the gene matches: 13. The CDR3 runs to 15 residues. From germline, CDR1 is MDHEN and CDR2 SYDVKM. The CDR3 sequence: CASSSDGTARGGYTF. CDR3 nucleotide sequence: TGTGCCAGCAGTTCCGACGGGACAGCGCGTGGAGGCTACACCTTC.

CDR3 protein: CASRHHENTEAFF. In DNA form, the CDR3 reads TGTGCCAGCAGACATCATGAGAACACTGAAGCTTTCTTT. The chain recombines TRBV11-2 with TRBJ1-1; no firm D call. Germline values: CDR1 SGHAT, CDR2 FQNNGV. CDR3 size: 13 residues. V shed 6 bases and J shed 1 base, with 9 bases lying between them.

The chain combines TRBV19 with TRBJ1-5, with TRBD1 matching over 7 bases. J was trimmed by 0 bases and V by 5 bases; bases with no gene match: 13. The length of the CDR3 is 18 residues. Germline V CDR1 and CDR2: LNHDA, SQIVND (reference sequence). The CDR3 loop is CASSFVGDREYSNQPQHF. In DNA form, the CDR3 reads TGTGCCAGTAGTTTCGTTGGAGACAGGGAGTATAGCAATCAGCCCCAGCATTTT.

This clone was detected only once. J is TRBJ1-2 and V is TRBV28; 7 bases fit TRBD1. There are 17 residues in the CDR3. Germline CDR1 is MDHEN and CDR2 is SYDVKM. The J segment lost 1 base and the V segment lost 1 base, leaving 9 bases of the junction unmatched. CDR3 sequence (DNA): TGTGCCAGCAGTTTATTGGGCCGGGACAGTTTTAACTATGGCTACACCTTC. It codes for CASSLLGRDSFNYGYTF.